Here is one TCR beta chain with its context. The data were taken from a study of T cell repertoires in cytomegalovirus infection. The CDR3 covers 12 residues. Germline V gene sequence: CDR1 DFQATT, CDR2 SNEGSKA (reference sequence). V was cut by 3 bases and J by 4 bases, with 10 bases left in between. MiXCR, applied by TCRdb to the reads, yields one record per CDR3 protein. The sample carries some 200,000 distinct CDR3 sequences, 9.5% recorded once. The sequencing sample was made of PBMCs. The source of this sequence is a human donor in good health (CMV status not recorded). Some clones in this sample may be carry-over from other donors' samples. The chain employs TRBV20-1 and TRBJ2-7; perhaps TRBD1 as D (6 bases). CDR3 amino acids: CSASSGQYEQYF. As DNA, the CDR3 is TGCAGTGCTAGTAGTGGACAGTACGAGCAGTACTTC.